This TCR beta chain was captured by sequencing in a study of PD-L1 blockade in urothelial cancer. Overall study: Males with bladder-origin urothelial cancer constituted about 90% of the roughly 30 patients. Blood was tested 3 weeks (second dose) and 6 weeks into treatment. General observations from the study: Patients with durable benefit had greater blood expansion of tumor-associated TCR clones 3 weeks into treatment.

The method was immunoSEQ multiplex PCR; TCRdb's version includes in-frame clones alone and lacks a portion of them. In the table there are about 88,000 clones, roughly 90% of which are singletons. Described time point: pretreatment peripheral blood. The CDR3 contains 15 residues. Per germline, CDR1 MDHEN and CDR2 SYDVKM. The V segment lost 6 bases and the J segment 6 bases; nucleotides outside the gene matches: 12. In the case of this clone: The target antigen is unknown.

The specimen was PBMCs, collected around atezolizumab (anti-PD-L1) treatment. The TCR comes from an elderly woman with urothelial cancer. The rearrangement uses TRBV28 and TRBJ2-7, with 9 bases fitting TRBD2. CDR3 amino acids: CASSDTMGGRGEQYF. CDR3 nucleotides: TGTGCCAGCAGCGACACTATGGGCGGGAGGGGCGAGCAGTACTTC.